The rows below give T cell receptor beta chains drawn from one sample of a study of metastatic and nonmetastatic thyroid tumors. TCRdb re-called clones from the PCR reads using MiXCR. The data hold 17,000 or so clones, with over 20% observed a single time. The sample comprised tumor tissue. The receptors originated from a female donor with papillary thyroid cancer or a benign thyroid nodule (not recorded which). Some clones in this sample may be carry-over from other donors' samples. The CDR3 runs from the conserved cysteine through the conserved F or W. Fields, in order: CDR3 protein, V gene, D gene. The D gene is left open where the match is weak.

CDR3 protein: CASSPSGGVGYTF
V gene: TRBV18
D gene: TRBD1

CDR3 protein: CASSYSSGVSSPKGAFF
V gene: TRBV6-5
D gene: -

CDR3 protein: CASGGGTGELFF
V gene: TRBV28
D gene: TRBD1

CDR3 protein: CASSVTGNTEAFF
V gene: TRBV9
D gene: -

CDR3 protein: CASSVVANYGYTF
V gene: TRBV3-1
D gene: -

CDR3 protein: CSAPRGDRTDTQYF
V gene: TRBV20-1
D gene: TRBD2

CDR3 protein: CSARPRSSYEQYF
V gene: TRBV20-1
D gene: -

CDR3 protein: CSADQGDNYGYTF
V gene: TRBV20-1
D gene: -

CDR3 protein: CASSYRTGGYYEQYF
V gene: TRBV2
D gene: TRBD1

CDR3 protein: CASSYDRVGTGELFF
V gene: TRBV5-1
D gene: TRBD1

CDR3 protein: CASSPEDRLGNEQFF
V gene: TRBV11-3
D gene: TRBD1

CDR3 protein: CASIGGTGGEKLFF
V gene: TRBV9
D gene: TRBD1

CDR3 protein: CASSGATSGRGPDTQYF
V gene: TRBV6-1
D gene: TRBD2

CDR3 protein: CASSLKTAPYEQYF
V gene: TRBV28
D gene: -

CDR3 protein: CASSFTSGRGDEQFF
V gene: TRBV18
D gene: TRBD2

CDR3 protein: CASSQRVTGNYGYTF
V gene: TRBV4-2
D gene: -

CDR3 protein: CATRTGSTGAEQYF
V gene: TRBV28
D gene: -

CDR3 protein: CASSVTGTYTGELFF
V gene: TRBV5-1
D gene: -

CDR3 protein: CASSGREVSGYTF
V gene: TRBV6-1
D gene: -

CDR3 protein: CASSLGPGTEAFF
V gene: TRBV11-2
D gene: -

CDR3 protein: CASSPRTGSPFEAFF
V gene: TRBV12-3/TRBV12-4
D gene: TRBD1

CDR3 protein: CAISEASSGTYEQYF
V gene: TRBV10-3
D gene: TRBD2

CDR3 protein: CASSFGPMTGELFF
V gene: TRBV7-2
D gene: -

CDR3 protein: CASSGSLATYEQYF
V gene: TRBV5-1
D gene: -

CDR3 protein: CASSQEGGDSPLHF
V gene: TRBV14
D gene: -

CDR3 protein: CASSITGQVTDTQYF
V gene: TRBV6-2/TRBV6-3
D gene: -

CDR3 protein: CASSPSLNQPQHF
V gene: TRBV12-3/TRBV12-4
D gene: -

CDR3 protein: CASSDSGGIEIHEQFF
V gene: TRBV6-6
D gene: -

CDR3 protein: CASSSREASLLGDTQYF
V gene: TRBV11-2
D gene: -

CDR3 protein: CASSLTHTGNSPLHF
V gene: TRBV7-3
D gene: -

CDR3 protein: CASSDSELETQYF
V gene: TRBV2
D gene: -

CDR3 protein: CASSITGQARSNQPQHF
V gene: TRBV19
D gene: TRBD1

CDR3 protein: CASSSYRVRDTEAFF
V gene: TRBV18
D gene: -